This T cell receptor (beta chain) was sequenced during a study of cytomegalovirus exposure and HLA in healthy donors. The donors comprised healthy bone marrow donors. This clone occurred a few times. What it recognizes is unknown. The PCR had 60 Vbeta and 13 Jbeta primers. Sequencing was performed with immunoSEQ multiplex PCR; in TCRdb, only in-frame clones are kept and a portion is missing. The sample yields roughly 160,000 clones, roughly 85% seen once. Study-level findings and limits: Using the classifier, cytomegalovirus status was reportedly diagnosed with high specificity and sensitivity. Cytomegalovirus association was assigned to approximately 180 TCR beta chains.

V lost 2 bases and J 8 bases, leaving 12 bases between the germline ends. The germline gives CDR1 SGHNT, CDR2 YENEEA. This CDR3 is built from 13 residues. The chain links TRBV11-3 to TRBJ1-1; D is perhaps TRBD1 (5 bases). This clonotype was obtained from a boy aged 2 to 9 in good health and CMV-seronegative. The specimen was PBMCs. CDR3 residues: CASSLSGWGEAFF. The CDR3 coding sequence is TGTGCCAGCAGCTTAAGCGGGTGGGGCGAAGCTTTCTTT.